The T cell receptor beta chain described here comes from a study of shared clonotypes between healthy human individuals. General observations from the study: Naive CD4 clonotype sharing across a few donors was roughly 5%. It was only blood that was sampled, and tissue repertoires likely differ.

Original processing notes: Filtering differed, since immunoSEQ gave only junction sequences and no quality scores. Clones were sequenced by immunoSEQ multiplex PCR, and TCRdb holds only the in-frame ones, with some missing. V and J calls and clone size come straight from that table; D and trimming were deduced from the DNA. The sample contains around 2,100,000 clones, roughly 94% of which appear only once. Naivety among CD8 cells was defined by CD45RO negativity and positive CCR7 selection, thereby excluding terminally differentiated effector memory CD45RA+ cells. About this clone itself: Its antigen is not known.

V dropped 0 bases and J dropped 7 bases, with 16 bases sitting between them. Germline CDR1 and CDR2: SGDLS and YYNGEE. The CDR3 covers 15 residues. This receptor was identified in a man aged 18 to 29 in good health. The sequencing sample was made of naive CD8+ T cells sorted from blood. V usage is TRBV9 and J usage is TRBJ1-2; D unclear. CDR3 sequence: CASSVALTDLGGYTF. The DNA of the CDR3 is TGTGCCAGCAGCGTAGCCCTAACGGATTTGGGTGGCTACACCTTC.